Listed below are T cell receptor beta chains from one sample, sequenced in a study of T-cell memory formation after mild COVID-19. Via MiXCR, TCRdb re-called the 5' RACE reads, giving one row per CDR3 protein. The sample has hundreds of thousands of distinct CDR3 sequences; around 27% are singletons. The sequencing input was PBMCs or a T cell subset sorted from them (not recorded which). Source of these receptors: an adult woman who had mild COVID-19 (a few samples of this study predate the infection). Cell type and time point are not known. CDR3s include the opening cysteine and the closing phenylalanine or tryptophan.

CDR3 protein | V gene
CASSLRSLNTEAFF | TRBV5-1
CASSLLKSGRDEQFF | TRBV12-3/TRBV12-4
CASSPTDFYYGYTF | TRBV7-2
CSVEAGTSGRAPVEQYF | TRBV29-1
CASSYHSVLRTYEQYF | TRBV7-2
CASSPRGGVVANEKLFF | TRBV7-2
CASSSPYNEQFF | TRBV5-1
CASSYGGTDDEKLFF | TRBV6-2/TRBV6-3
CSAAKGAGANVLTF | TRBV20-1
CASSLVGGSPLHF | TRBV7-2
CASSRGGLDYNEQFF | TRBV11-3
CASSEYIGGTGSVGSEQYF | TRBV25-1
CASSVRGLSTDTQYF | TRBV5-1
CASSRGTFMSREQYF | TRBV7-2
CSVVSFGAVDTF | TRBV29-1
CASSGTSGTQETQYF | TRBV4-3
CASSPRNSTDTQYF | TRBV18
CASGLGTSGRGETQYF | TRBV12-5
CSANPSSGTDTQYF | TRBV20-1
CSARDSGLAGGGLSDTQYF | TRBV20-1
CASRRENEQFF | TRBV5-1
CASSLGGRDNEQFF | TRBV11-3
CASSPLGVDTQYF | TRBV19
CASSLGSAGTGNTIYF | TRBV5-1
CSASRQASYGYTF | TRBV20-1
CASSSADSYEQYF | TRBV11-3
CASSPSPFRTTNEKLFF | TRBV18
CASSYSDYAQNTEAFF | TRBV6-5
CSVVRGLDEQFF | TRBV29-1
CASTSRMAEAFF | TRBV11-2
CASSFGIYNEQFF | TRBV12-3/TRBV12-4
CASSLAEGGNTGELFF | TRBV5-1
CASSYTSRDTEHF | TRBV6-2/TRBV6-3
CASTRRDRAQETQYF | TRBV13
CASSLAGTPLVGYTF | TRBV12-3/TRBV12-4
CASSANVGGLQETQYF | TRBV7-8
CASSPDSGLAYEQYF | TRBV18
CASSATSGRKETQYF | TRBV19
CASSRGQINTEAFF | TRBV7-3
CATSDPSSGRGNEQFF | TRBV24-1
CASSLMPGGHEQYF | TRBV7-3
CASSAPGETYGYTF | TRBV9